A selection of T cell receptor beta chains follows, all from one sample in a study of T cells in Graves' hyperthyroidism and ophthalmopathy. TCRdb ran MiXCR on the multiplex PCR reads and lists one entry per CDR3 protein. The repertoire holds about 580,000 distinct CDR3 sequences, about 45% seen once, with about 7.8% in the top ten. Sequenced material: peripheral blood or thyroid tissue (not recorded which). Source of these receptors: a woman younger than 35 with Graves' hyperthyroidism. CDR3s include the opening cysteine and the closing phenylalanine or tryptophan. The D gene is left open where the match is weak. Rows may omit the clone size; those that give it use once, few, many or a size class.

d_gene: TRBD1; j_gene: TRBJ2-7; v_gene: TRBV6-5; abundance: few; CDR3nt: TGTGCCAGCAGTTACTCTGAGACAGGGTGTGAGCAGTACTTC; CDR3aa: CASSYSETGCEQYF
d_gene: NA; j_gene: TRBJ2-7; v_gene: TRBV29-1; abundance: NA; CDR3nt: TGCAGCGTTGAGGGGGACCCGGGGCGCGAGCAGTACTTC; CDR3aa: CSVEGDPGREQYF
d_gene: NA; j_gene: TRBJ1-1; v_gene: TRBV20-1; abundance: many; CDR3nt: TGCAGTGCCGTCAACCCCAGACAGTGGGCTGAAGCTTTCTTT; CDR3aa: CSAVNPRQWAEAFF
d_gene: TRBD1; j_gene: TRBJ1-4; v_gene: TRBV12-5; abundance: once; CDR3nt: TGTGCTAGTGGTCTGACAGGGGTGGGCGAAAAACCGTTTTTT; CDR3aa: CASGLTGVGEKPFF
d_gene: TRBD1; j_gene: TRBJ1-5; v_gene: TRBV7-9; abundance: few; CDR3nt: TGTGCCAGCAGCTTATGGACAGGGGGCGATCAGCCCCAGCATTTT; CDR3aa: CASSLWTGGDQPQHF
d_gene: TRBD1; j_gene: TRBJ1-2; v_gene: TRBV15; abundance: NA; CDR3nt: TGTGCCACCAGCAAAACAGGGGCTGGCTACACCTTC; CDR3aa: CATSKTGAGYTF
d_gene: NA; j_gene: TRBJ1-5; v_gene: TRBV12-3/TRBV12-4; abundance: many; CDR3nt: TGTGCCAGCAGGCACAGGACTGGGGGGCCCCAGCATTTT; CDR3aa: CASRHRTGGPQHF
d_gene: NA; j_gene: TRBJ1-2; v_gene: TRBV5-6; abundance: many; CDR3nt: TGTGCCAGCAGGAGGGTAACTAACTATGGCTACACCTTC; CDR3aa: CASRRVTNYGYTF
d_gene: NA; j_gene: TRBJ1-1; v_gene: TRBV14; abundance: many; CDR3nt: TGTGCCAGCAGCCAAGGTCACTGGGACGCTTTCTTT; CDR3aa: CASSQGHWDAFF
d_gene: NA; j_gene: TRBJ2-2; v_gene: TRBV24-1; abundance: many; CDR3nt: TGTGCCACCAGTGATTCTGGGACCGTAAACACCGGGGAGCTGTTTTTT; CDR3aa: CATSDSGTVNTGELFF
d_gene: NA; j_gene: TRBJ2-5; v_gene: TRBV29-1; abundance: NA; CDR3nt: TGCAGCGTTCCTACAACAGGTTGGGGCAGCGAGACCCAGTACTTC; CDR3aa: CSVPTTGWGSETQYF
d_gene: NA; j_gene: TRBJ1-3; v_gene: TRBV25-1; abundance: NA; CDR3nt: TGTGCCAGCAGTGCTCAGGACTTTTCCTCTGGAAACACCATATATTTT; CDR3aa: CASSAQDFSSGNTIYF
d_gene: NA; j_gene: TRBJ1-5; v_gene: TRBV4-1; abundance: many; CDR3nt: TGCGCCAGCAGCCACTGGTTTACAGGGACGCGCAATCAGCCCCAGCATTTT; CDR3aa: CASSHWFTGTRNQPQHF
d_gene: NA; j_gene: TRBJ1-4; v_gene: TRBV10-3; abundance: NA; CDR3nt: TGTGCCATCAGGAGGACGGAGGCAACTAATGAAAAACTGTTTTTT; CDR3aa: CAIRRTEATNEKLFF
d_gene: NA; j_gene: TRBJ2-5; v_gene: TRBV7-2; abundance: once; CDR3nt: TGTGCCAGCAGCACACCATACCAAGAGACCCAGTACTTC; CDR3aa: CASSTPYQETQYF
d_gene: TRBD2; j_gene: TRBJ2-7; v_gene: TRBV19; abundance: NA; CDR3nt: TGTGCCAGTAGTATCACTAGCGGGATTTCCTACGAGCAGTACTTC; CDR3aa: CASSITSGISYEQYF
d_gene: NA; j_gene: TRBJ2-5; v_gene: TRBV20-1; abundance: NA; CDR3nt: TGCAGTGCTAGGGACGATGAGGCCCAGTACTTC; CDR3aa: CSARDDEAQYF
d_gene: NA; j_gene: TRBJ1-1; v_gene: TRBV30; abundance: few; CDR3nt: TGTGCCTGGAGTGTAAGGGAAAACACTGAAGCTTTCTTT; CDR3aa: CAWSVRENTEAFF
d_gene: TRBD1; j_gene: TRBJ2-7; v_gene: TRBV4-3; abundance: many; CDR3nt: TGCGCCAGCAGCCCCCCAGACAGGGCCTACGAGCAGTACTTC; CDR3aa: CASSPPDRAYEQYF
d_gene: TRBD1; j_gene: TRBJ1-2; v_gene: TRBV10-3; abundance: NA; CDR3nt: TGTGCCAGCAGTGTCCGGGACAGGGGTTATTCGCATGGCTACACCTTC; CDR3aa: CASSVRDRGYSHGYTF
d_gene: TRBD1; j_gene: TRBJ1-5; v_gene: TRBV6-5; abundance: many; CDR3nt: TGTGCCAGCAGTTTGGTGCAGGGGGACAATCAGCCCCAGCATTTT; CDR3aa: CASSLVQGDNQPQHF
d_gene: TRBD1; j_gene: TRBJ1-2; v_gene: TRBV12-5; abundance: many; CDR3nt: TGTGCTAGTGGTTTTCAGGGACAGGGGTATGGCTACACCTTC; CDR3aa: CASGFQGQGYGYTF
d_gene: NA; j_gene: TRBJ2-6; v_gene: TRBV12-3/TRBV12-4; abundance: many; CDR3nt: TGTGCCAGCAAGCGTACCGGGGCCAACGTCCTGACTTTC; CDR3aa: CASKRTGANVLTF
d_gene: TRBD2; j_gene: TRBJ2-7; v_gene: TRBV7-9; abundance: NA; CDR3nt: TGTGCCAGCACCTCATCAGGGGGCCTAGCGGGAGTTCTCAATGAGCAGTACTTC; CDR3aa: CASTSSGGLAGVLNEQYF
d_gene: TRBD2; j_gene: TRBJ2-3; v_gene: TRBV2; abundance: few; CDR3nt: TGTGCCAGCGGGCCGGGAGGGGAGCGCACAGATACGCAGTATTTT; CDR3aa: CASGPGGERTDTQYF
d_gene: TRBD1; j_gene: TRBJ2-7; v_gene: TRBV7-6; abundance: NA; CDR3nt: TGTGCCAGCCTATTAGGTGTTCAGGGGGACGAGCAGTACTTC; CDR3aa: CASLLGVQGDEQYF
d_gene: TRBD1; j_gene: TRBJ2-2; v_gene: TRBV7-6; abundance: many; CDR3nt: TGTGCCAGCAGCCGGGACAGGACAGGGACCACCGGGGAGCTGTTTTTT; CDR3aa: CASSRDRTGTTGELFF
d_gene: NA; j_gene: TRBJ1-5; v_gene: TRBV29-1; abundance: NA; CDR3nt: TGCAGCACTTTGGCCGGTCAGCCCCAGCATTTT; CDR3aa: CSTLAGQPQHF
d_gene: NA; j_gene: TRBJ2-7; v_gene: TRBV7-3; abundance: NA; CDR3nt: TGTGCCAGCAGCTTAATGGTGGCGGGGAACTACGAGCAGTACTTC; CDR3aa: CASSLMVAGNYEQYF
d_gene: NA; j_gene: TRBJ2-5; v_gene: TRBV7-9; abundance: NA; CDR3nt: TGTGCCAGCGGCTCGACTAGGGACCAAGAGACCCAGTACTTC; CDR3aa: CASGSTRDQETQYF
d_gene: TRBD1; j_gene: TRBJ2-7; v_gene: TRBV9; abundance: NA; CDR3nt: TGTGCCAGTAGCGTAGCTAGGACAGGGGGATACGAGCAGTACTTC; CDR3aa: CASSVARTGGYEQYF
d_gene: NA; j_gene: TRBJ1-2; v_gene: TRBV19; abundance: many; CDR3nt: TGTGCCAGTAGTTGGCAGGCCGGAGCTAACTATGGCTACACCTTC; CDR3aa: CASSWQAGANYGYTF
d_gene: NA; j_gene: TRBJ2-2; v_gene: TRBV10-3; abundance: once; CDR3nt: TGTGCCATCCAGGACGGCGAAATGAACACCGGGGAGCTGTTTTTT; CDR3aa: CAIQDGEMNTGELFF
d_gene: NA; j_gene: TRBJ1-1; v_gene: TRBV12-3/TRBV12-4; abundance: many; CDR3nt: TGTGCCAGCAGTTTAGTTTCCCCGTCCCTAACGAACTCTGAAGCTTTCTTT; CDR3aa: CASSLVSPSLTNSEAFF
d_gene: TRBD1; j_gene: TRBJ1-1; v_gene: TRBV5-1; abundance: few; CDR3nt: TGCGCCAGCAGCAGACAGGGCGAAAACAATGAGCAGTTCTTT; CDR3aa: CASSRQGENNEQFF
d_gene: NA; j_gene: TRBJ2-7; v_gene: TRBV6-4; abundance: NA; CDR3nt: TGTGCCAGCAGTGGACAGGAGGGCTACGAGCAGTACTTC; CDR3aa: CASSGQEGYEQYF
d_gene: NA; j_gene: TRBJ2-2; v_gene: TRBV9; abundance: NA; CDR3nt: TGTGCCAGCAGACCGATGACAGGAACGACCGGGGAGCTGTTTTTT; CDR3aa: CASRPMTGTTGELFF
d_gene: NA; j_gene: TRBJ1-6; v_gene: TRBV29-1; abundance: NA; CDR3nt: TGCAGCGTACGGACCTCGGGGAATTCACCCCTCCACTTT; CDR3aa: CSVRTSGNSPLHF
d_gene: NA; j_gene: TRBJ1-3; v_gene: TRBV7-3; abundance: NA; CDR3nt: TGTGCCAGCAGCTTCCGGAGGCCCGGGGACACCATATATTTT; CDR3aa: CASSFRRPGDTIYF
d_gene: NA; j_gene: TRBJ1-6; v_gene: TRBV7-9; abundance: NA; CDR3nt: TGTGCCAGCAGCCGCGCGGGGCACCTCTATAATTCACCCCTCCACTTT; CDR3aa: CASSRAGHLYNSPLHF
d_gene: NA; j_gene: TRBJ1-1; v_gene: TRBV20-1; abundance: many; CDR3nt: TGCAGTGCTAGAGTTTCCACGAACACTGAAGCTTTCTTT; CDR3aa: CSARVSTNTEAFF
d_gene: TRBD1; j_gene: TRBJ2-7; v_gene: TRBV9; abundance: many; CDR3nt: TGTGCCAGCAGCCCTACACCGGGACAGGGGGCCTACGAGCAGTACTTC; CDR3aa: CASSPTPGQGAYEQYF
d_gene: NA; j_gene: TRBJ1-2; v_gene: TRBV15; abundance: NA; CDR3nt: TGTGCCACCAGCAGCTTATATAGGTTTGGCTACACCTTC; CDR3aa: CATSSLYRFGYTF
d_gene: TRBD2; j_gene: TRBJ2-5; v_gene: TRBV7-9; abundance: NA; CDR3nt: TGTGCCAGCAGCTTACTGGGACTAGCCGAGACCCAGTACTTC; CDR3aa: CASSLLGLAETQYF
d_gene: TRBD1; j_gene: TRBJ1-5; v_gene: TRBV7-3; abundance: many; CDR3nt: TGTGCCAGCAGCCTCGGACAGGGGTACAATCAGCCCCAGCATTTT; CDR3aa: CASSLGQGYNQPQHF
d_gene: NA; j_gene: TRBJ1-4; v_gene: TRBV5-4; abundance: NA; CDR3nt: TGTGCCAGCAGCAGCACAGGGAATGGTTATGAAAAACTGTTTTTT; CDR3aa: CASSSTGNGYEKLFF
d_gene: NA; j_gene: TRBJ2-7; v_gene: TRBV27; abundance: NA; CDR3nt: TGTGCCAGCAGTACCCTCGCTTATACCTACGAGCAGTACTTC; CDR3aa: CASSTLAYTYEQYF